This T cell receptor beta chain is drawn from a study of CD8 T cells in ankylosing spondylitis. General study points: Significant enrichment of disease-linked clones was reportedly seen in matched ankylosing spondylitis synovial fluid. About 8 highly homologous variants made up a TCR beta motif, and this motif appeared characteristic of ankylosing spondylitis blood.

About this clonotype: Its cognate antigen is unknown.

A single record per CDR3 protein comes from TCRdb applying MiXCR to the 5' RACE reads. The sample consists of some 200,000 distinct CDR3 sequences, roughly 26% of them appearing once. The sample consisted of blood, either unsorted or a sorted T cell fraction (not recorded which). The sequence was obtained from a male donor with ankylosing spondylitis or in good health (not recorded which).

CDR3 DNA: TGTGCCAGCAGCTTAGTTGGGAAGACAGTTTCAACTAATGAAAAACTGTTTTTT. Translated, it gives CASSLVGKTVSTNEKLFF. The chain is built from TRBV11-1 and TRBJ1-4; a weak D match, TRBD1 (5 bases). Looked up from germline, CDR1 is SGHAT and CDR2 is FQDESV (reference sequence). Trimming stripped 1 base from V and 0 bases from J, with 15 bases between. The CDR3 loop spans 18 amino acids.